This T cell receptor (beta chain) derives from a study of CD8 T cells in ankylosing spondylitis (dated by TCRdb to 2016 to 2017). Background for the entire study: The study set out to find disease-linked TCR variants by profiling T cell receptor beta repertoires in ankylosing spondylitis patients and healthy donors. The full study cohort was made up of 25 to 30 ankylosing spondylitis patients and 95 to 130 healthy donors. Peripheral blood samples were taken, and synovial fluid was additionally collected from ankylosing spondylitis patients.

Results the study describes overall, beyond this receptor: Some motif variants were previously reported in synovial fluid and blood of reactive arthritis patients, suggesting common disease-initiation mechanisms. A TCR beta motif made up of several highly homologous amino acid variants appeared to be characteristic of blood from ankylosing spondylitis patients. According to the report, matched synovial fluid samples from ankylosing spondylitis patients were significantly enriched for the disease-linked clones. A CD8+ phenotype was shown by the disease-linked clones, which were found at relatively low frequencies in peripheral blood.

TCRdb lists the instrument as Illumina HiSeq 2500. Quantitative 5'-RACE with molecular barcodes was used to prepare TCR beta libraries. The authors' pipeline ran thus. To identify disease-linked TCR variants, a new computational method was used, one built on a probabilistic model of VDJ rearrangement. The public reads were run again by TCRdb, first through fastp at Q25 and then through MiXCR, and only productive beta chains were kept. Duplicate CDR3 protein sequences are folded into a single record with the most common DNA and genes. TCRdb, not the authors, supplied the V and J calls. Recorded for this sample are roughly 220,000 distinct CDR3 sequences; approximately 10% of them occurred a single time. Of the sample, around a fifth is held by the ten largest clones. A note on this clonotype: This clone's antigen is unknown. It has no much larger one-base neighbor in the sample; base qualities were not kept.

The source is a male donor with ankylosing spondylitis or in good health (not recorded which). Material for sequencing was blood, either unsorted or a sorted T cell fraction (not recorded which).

Read as DNA, the sequence is TGTGCCAGCAGCCAATACCACTCCGACGGGGATGAGCAGTTCTTC. Translated, this is CASSQYHSDGDEQFF. The chain employs TRBV12-3 or TRBV12-4 and TRBJ2-1; the D segment could be TRBD2, given 5 matching bases. The CDR3 has 15 amino acids, counting the end cysteine and phenylalanine. The kept DNA is CDR3 alone, 45 bases in frame from the first base. V is cut by 6 bases and J by 8 bases, and the space between the germline ends is 20 bases.